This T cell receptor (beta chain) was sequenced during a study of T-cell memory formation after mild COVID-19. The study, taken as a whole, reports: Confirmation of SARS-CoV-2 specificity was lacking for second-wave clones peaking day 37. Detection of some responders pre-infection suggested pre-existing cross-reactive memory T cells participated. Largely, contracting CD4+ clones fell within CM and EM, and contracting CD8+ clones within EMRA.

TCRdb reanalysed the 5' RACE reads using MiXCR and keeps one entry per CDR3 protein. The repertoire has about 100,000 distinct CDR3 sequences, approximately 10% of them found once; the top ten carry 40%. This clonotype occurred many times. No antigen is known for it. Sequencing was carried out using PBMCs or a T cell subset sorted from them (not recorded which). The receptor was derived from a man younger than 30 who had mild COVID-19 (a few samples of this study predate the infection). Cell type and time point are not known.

In DNA form, the CDR3 reads TGCGCCAGCAGCTTGGACGGGGTTGCTTTCTTT. This codes for CASSLDGVAFF. This chain joins TRBV5-1 and TRBJ1-1; D gene uncertain. Between the trimmed V and J ends, which lost 0 bases and 11 bases, there was a span of 8 bases. The CDR3 has 11 amino acids. Per the germline V gene, CDR1 is SGHRS and CDR2 is YFSETQ.